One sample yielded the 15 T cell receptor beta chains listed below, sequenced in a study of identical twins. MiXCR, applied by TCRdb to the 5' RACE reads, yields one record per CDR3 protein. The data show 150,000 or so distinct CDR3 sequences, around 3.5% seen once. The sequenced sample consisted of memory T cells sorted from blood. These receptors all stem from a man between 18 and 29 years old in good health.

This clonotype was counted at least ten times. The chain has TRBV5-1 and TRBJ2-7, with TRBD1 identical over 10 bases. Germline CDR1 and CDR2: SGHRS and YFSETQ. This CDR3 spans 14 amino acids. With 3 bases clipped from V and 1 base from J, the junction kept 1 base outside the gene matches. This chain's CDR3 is CASSWGQGSYEQYV. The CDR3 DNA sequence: TGCGCCAGCAGCTGGGGACAGGGGTCCTACGAGCAGTACGTC.

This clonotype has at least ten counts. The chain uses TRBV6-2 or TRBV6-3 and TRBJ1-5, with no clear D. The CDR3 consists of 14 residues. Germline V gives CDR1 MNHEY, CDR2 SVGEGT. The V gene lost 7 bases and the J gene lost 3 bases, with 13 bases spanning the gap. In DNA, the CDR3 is TGTGCCAGCACCACACGGGGAGACAATCAGCCCCAGCATTTT. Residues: CASTTRGDNQPQHF.

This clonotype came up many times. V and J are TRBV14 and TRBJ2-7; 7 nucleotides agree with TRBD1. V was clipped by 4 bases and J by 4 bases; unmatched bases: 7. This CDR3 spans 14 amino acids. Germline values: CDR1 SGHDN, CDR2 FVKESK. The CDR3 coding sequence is TGTGCCAGCAGCCGCGCAGGGGGTAGATACGAGCAGTACGTC. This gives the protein CASSRAGGRYEQYV.

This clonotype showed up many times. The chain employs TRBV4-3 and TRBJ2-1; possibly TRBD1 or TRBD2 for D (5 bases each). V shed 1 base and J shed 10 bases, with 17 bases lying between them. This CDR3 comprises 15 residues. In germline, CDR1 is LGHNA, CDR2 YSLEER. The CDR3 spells CASSQVSTGRLEQFF. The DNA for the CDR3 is TGCGCCAGCAGCCAAGTATCGACGGGGCGCCTCGAGCAGTTCTTC.

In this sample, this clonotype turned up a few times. The CDR3: CASSPGPSNEQFF. Here the CDR3 DNA reads TGTGCCAGCAGCCCCGGACCGAGCAATGAGCAGTTCTTC. This rearrangement joins TRBV7-6 to TRBJ2-1; no definite D call. The CDR3 contains 13 residues. V lost 5 bases to trimming and J lost 6 bases, with 11 bases between them. Germline assignment: CDR1 SGHVS and CDR2 FNYEAQ.

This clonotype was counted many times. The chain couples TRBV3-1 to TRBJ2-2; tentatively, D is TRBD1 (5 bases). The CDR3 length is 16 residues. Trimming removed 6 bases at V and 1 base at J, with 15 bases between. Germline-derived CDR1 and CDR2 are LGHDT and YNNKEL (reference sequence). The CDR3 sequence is CASSHRRQRNTGELFF. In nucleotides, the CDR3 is TGTGCCAGCAGTCACCGTAGACAGAGGAACACCGGGGAGCTGTTTTTT.

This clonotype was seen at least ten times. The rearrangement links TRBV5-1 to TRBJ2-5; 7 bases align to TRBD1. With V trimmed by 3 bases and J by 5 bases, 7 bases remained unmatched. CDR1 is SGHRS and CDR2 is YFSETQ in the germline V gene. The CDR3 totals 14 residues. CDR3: CASSSQGGGETQYF. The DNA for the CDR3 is TGCGCCAGCAGCTCCCAAGGGGGCGGGGAGACCCAGTACTTC. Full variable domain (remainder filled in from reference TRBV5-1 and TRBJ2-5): KAGVTQTPRYLIKTRGQQVTLSCSPISGHRSVSWYQQTPGQGLQFLFEYFSETQRNKGNFPGRFSGRQFSNSRSEMNVSTLELGDSALYLCASSSQGGGETQYFGPGTRLLVL.

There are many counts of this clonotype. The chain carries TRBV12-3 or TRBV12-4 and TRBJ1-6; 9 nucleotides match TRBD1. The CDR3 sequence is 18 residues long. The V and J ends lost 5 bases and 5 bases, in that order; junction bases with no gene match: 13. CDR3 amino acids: CASSGQGKGHRHNSPLHF. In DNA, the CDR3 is TGTGCCAGCAGTGGACAGGGGAAAGGACATCGGCATAATTCACCCCTCCACTTT.

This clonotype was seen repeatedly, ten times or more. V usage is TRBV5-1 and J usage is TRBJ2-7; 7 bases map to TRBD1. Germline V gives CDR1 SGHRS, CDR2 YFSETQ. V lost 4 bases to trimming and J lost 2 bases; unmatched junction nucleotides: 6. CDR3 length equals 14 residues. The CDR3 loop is CASSPGQEPYEQYV. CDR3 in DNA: TGCGCCAGCAGCCCAGGACAGGAGCCCTACGAGCAGTACGTC.

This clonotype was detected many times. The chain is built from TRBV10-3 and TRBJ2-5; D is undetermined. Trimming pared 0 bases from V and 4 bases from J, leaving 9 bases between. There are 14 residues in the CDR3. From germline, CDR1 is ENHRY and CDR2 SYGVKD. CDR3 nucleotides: TGTGCCATCAGTGAGTCAGCGTTTTTAGAGACCCAGTACTTC. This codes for CAISESAFLETQYF.

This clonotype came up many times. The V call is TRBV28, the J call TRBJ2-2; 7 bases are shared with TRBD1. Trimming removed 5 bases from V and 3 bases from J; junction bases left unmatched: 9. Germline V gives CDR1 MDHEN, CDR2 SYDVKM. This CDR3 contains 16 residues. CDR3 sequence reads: CASSHPRDRDTGELFF. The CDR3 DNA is TGTGCCAGCAGTCATCCACGGGACAGAGACACCGGGGAGCTGTTTTTT. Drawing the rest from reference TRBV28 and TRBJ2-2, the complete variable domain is DVKVTQSSRYLVKRTGEKVFLECVQDMDHENMFWYRQDPGLGLRLIYFSYDVKMKEKGDIPEGYSVSREKKERFSLILESASTNQTSMYLCASSHPRDRDTGELFFGEGSRLTVL.

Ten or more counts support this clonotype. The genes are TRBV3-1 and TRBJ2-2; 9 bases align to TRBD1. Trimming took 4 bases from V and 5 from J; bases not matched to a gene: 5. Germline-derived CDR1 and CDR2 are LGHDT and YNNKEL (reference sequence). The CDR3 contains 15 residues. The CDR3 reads CASSPGQGGTGELFF. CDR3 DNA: TGTGCCAGCAGCCCGGGACAGGGTGGGACCGGGGAGCTGTTTTTT.

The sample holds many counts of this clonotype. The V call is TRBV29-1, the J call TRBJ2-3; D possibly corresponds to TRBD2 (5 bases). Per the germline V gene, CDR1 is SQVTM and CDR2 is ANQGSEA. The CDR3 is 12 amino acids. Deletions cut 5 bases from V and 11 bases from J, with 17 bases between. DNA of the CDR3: TGCAGCGTTTCGTGGAGTAGCGAGGGGCAGTATTTT. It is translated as CSVSWSSEGQYF.

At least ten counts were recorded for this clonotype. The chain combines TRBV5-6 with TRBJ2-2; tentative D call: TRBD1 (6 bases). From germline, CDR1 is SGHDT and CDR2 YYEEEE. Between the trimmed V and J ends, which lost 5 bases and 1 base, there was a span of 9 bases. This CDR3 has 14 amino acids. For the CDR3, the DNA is TGTGCCAGCAGGAAACAGGGGAACACCGGGGAGCTGTTTTTT. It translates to CASRKQGNTGELFF.

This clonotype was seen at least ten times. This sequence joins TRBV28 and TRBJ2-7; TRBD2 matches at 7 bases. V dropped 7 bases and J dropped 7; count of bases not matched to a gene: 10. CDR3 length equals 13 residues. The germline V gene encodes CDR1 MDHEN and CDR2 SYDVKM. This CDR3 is CASNLAEPGEQYF. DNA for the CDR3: TGTGCCAGCAACCTAGCGGAGCCAGGGGAGCAGTACTTC.